This T cell receptor (beta chain) appears in the sequencing data of a study of blood T cell repertoires in COVID-19 (dated by TCRdb to 2020 to 2022). About the investigation overall: Samples from collaborators originated in the United States, Italy and Spain and spanned both the acute and convalescent phases of COVID-19. Samples were obtained from the ongoing ImmuneRACE study (first 160 participants) and from about 1,300 subjects provided by 6 global collaborators. The prospective study material was composed of cDNA or gDNA derived from T cells, B-cell-depleted T cells, or PBMCs. HLA class I and class II types, where available, came from metadata supplied by the sample provider rather than from assay-based typing. A freely available public database, intended as a resource for researchers studying the immune response to SARS-CoV-2, is where the repertoires were released. Deeply sampled blood TCRbeta repertoires from subjects exposed to, actively infected with, or recovered from COVID-19 were included in the dataset. Sample metadata almost always included a de-identified subject ID, COVID-19 status, age in years and sex. Overall study results and their limits: How much clinical and demographic metadata was included differed by source and by participant, and the metadata was provided uncurated.

V was cut back by 6 bases and J by 6 bases, leaving a gap of 9 bases between them. Sequences LNHDA (CDR1) and SQIVND (CDR2) are obtained from the germline V gene (reference sequence). The CDR3 has 12 amino acids, counting the end cysteine and phenylalanine. Kept here is only the CDR3 DNA, which spans 36 bases and is read in frame from base 1. TCRbeta CDR3 regions were amplified from genomic DNA by means of the immunoSEQ Assay, a bias-controlled multiplex PCR. The published analysis was carried out like this. Within the assay, amplification of reference gene primers was used to estimate how many nucleated cells each sample contained. To quantify the absolute abundance of each unique TCRbeta CDR3 rearrangement, sequence reads were collapsed and filtered. For each sample, productive Simpson clonality was calculated as the square root of Simpson's diversity index across productive rearrangements. What TCRdb holds here is the immuneACCESS table cut down to in-frame rearrangements. Part of the clones is not present; checked against another copy, under half of the missing clones reflect an unresolved V gene, and the others are unexplained. V and J calls and clone size follow that table, whereas D and trimming were derived from the DNA. The sample table records 150,000 to 200,000 clones; 84% of these occur just once. Roughly 15% of the sample belongs to the ten largest clones.

Participants in the prospective study were enrolled through a virtual design, were aged roughly 18 to 95 years, and lived in about 25 United States geographic areas. In the prospective study, cohorts were assigned on the basis of participant-reported clinical history obtained from a screening survey and a study questionnaire. Recovered participants in ImmuneRACE Cohort 3 were defined by two consecutive negative NP/OP PCR tests, clearance by a healthcare professional, or resolution of symptoms. In the prospective study, mobile phlebotomists collected whole blood, serum and a nasopharyngeal or oropharyngeal swab from each participant. Over an approximately two-month period, participants in the prospective study had the option of providing additional blood draws and questionnaires. Before DNA extraction, blood samples from the prospective study were shipped at room temperature or frozen. Comments on this clone: Its recognized antigen is unknown. Per-base quality was not reported, and no clone a single base away is much larger than it.

This receptor was obtained from a man between 50 and 59 years old who had recovered from COVID-19. The sequence joins TRBV19 to TRBJ2-1; 5 matching bases give a weak D call of TRBD2. Sequencing was done on a sample of PBMCs or T cells enriched from blood (not recorded which). Here is the DNA: TGTGCCAGTAGGGGAGCGCCCAATGAGCAGTTCTTC. The resulting protein is CASRGAPNEQFF.